This TCR beta chain stems from a study of regulatory T cells in long-lasting Graves disease. The time point denotes: persistent/refractory GD, antithyroid drugs over 5 years with positive TRAb. PBMC-derived RNA was used for the TCR library. Combining iRepertoire HTBI primers with Arm-PCR of CDR3 regions, the authors built TCR beta libraries. TCRdb used MiXCR to reprocess the multiplex PCR reads, holding one entry per CDR3 protein. The sample lists some 430,000 distinct CDR3 sequences, 20% to 25% occurring once. General study points: Persistent Graves' disease cases displayed lower TCR diversity than newly diagnosed ones.

On this clonotype itself: The antigen is undetermined.

This receptor was obtained from a female donor with Graves disease. Sequenced material: peripheral blood mononuclear cells (PBMCs), taken when the disease was refractory, from a patient treated with antithyroid drugs.

The CDR3 bases are TGTGCCAGCAGCCCCGACTGGGGGGGTCAGCCCCAGCATTTT. This encodes CASSPDWGGQPQHF. This sequence joins TRBV7-2 and TRBJ1-5, with D perhaps matching TRBD1 (5 bases). The CDR3 spans 14 residues. CDR1 and CDR2 from the germline V gene are SGHTA and FQGNSA. The germline V and J ends were trimmed by 5 bases and 6 bases, with 14 bases remaining between them.